The clone carrying this T cell receptor beta chain appeared once. Profiling relied on immunoSEQ multiplex PCR, and the TCRdb table lists in-frame clones only, not all of them. The sample shows 400,000 to 500,000 clones, 75% to 90% of them seen only once. Germline CDR1 and CDR2: SGHTS and YDEGEE. The V and J ends lost 1 base and 1 base, in that order; junction bases with no gene match: 2. The length of the CDR3 is 15 residues. This entry belongs to a study of Ad26.COV2.S vaccination and SARS-CoV-2 variants. Study overall: Donor was one of the participants in the Ad26.COV2.S arm of the COV1001 trial.

Described treatment: roughly 18 received Ad26.COV2.S at low or high dose, single or two shots; 5 received placebo; per-sample allocation not given. Collection of samples fell on day 63 after the first vaccine or placebo injection. Sample: peripheral blood, taken in a trial of Ad26.COV2.S vaccine versus placebo. This rearrangement joins TRBV5-8 to TRBJ2-3; TRBD2 agrees at 8 bases. The receptor comes from a person between 18 and 65 years old who received the Ad26.COV2.S COVID-19 vaccine or a placebo. The CDR3 loop is CASSLPRGGTDTQYF. As DNA, the CDR3 is TGTGCCAGCAGCTTGCCGCGGGGGGGCACAGATACGCAGTATTTT.